The 32 T cell receptor beta chains presented below share a single source sample, sequenced in a study of blood T cell repertoires in COVID-19. Sequencing used immunoSEQ multiplex PCR; TCRdb keeps in-frame clones, though not all of them. The sample consists of 200,000 to 300,000 clones, just under 85% of them appearing once. Sequences were obtained from peripheral blood. The receptors derive from an elderly man with acute or convalescent COVID-19.

The rearrangement joins TRBV7-6 to TRBJ2-2; possibly TRBD1 for D (5 bases). V shed 0 bases and J shed 5 bases, with 7 bases lying between them. CDR1 is SGHVS, CDR2 FNYEAQ, per germline. The CDR3 has 14 residues. CDR3 amino acids: CASSLADRTGELFF. The CDR3 DNA follows: TGTGCCAGCAGCTTAGCTGACAGAACCGGGGAGCTGTTTTTT.

This clone was recorded once. V and J are TRBV5-1 and TRBJ1-3, with a tentative D call TRBD1 (6 bases). The CDR3 covers 16 residues. Germline V lookup: CDR1 SGHRS, CDR2 YFSETQ. V lost 4 bases and J lost 0, with 14 bases in between. In nucleotides, the CDR3 is TGCGCCAGCAGCCTGGAGAGGGGGAGCTCTGGAAACACCATATATTTT. Protein sequence: CASSLERGSSGNTIYF.

This clone appeared a few times. The chain employs TRBV7-9 and TRBJ1-4; 8 positions match TRBD1. Germline V gene sequence: CDR1 SEHNR, CDR2 FQNEAQ (reference sequence). CDR3 length: 14 amino acids. The J segment lost 8 bases and the V segment lost 6 bases, leaving 8 bases of the junction unmatched. The CDR3 sequence: CASRGQGEGEKLFF. The CDR3 DNA is TGTGCCAGCAGAGGACAGGGAGAGGGCGAAAAACTGTTTTTT. Looking up the rest from reference TRBV7-9 and TRBJ1-4 gives the full variable domain: DTGVSQNPRHKITKRGQNVTFRCDPISEHNRLYWYRQTLGQGPEFLTYFQNEAQLEKSRLLSDRFSAERPKGSFSTLEIQRTEQGDSAMYLCASRGQGEGEKLFFGSGTQLSVL.

This clone was observed a few times. The gene calls are TRBV27 and TRBJ1-2; tentatively, D is TRBD1 (5 bases). The germline V gene has CDR1 MNHEY and CDR2 SMNVEV (reference sequence). This CDR3 contains 13 residues. Trimming cost V 3 bases and J 5 bases, with 10 bases left between them. CDR3 protein: CASSFGAGYGYTF. The CDR3 nucleotides are TGTGCCAGCAGTTTTGGGGCAGGGTATGGCTACACCTTC.

The chain is built from TRBV21-1 and TRBJ1-5; TRBD1 reflects the table's D call only, with no check against the DNA. TRBV21-1 represents a pseudogene. The CDR3 length is 16 residues. The CDR3 nucleotides read TGTGCCAGCTCCCAAGTGCGGACAGGGGTCAATCAGCCCCAGCATTTT. It translates to CASSQVRTGVNQPQHF.

The rearrangement joins TRBV12-3 or TRBV12-4 to TRBJ2-7; 11 nucleotides align to TRBD1. Germline trimming cut 5 bases from V and 6 bases from J; bases unmatched to any gene: 3. The CDR3 spans 13 residues. The CDR3 region has the DNA TGTGCCAGCAGTCGCGGGACAGGGGGCGAGCAGTACTTC. It specifies CASSRGTGGEQYF.

This clone was found once. The genes are TRBV18 and TRBJ1-1, with D hard to call. Germline lookup yields CDR1 KGHSH and CDR2 LQKENI. This CDR3 is 13 amino acids long. The ends were cut back, 3 bases at V and 10 bases at J, with 15 bases in the middle. CDR3 protein: CASSPRVGEGAFF. The CDR3 DNA sequence: TGTGCCAGCTCACCGCGGGTAGGTGAGGGAGCTTTCTTT.

This chain uses TRBV5-1 with TRBJ2-1; TRBD2 matches 12 bases. After removal of 0 bases from V and 9 bases from J, the junction contained 7 bases not matched to a gene. CDR1 is SGHRS, CDR2 YFSETQ, per germline. The CDR3 extends over 16 amino acids. CDR3 loop: CASSLVASGGAFEQFF. CDR3 nucleotides: TGCGCCAGCAGCTTGGTAGCTAGCGGGGGGGCCTTTGAGCAGTTCTTC.

This chain uses TRBV6-1 with TRBJ2-1, with 8 bases matching TRBD2. V dropped 2 bases and J dropped 9; count of bases not matched to a gene: 3. This CDR3 spans 13 amino acids. CDR1 MNHNS and CDR2 SASEGT come from the germline V gene. The CDR3 is CASSERGGLEQFF. CDR3 nucleotides: TGTGCCAGCAGTGAACGGGGGGGGCTTGAGCAGTTCTTC.

The chain recombines TRBV27 with TRBJ1-4; 9 bases are shared with TRBD1. CDR1 MNHEY and CDR2 SMNVEV come from the germline V gene (reference sequence). After removal of 5 bases from V and 3 bases from J, the junction contained 4 bases not matched to a gene. The CDR3 spans 15 residues. This CDR3 reads CASSPTGGPNEKLFF. The CDR3 DNA sequence: TGTGCCAGCAGTCCCACAGGGGGCCCTAATGAAAAACTGTTTTTT.

The chain links TRBV5-4 to TRBJ2-2; D perhaps matches TRBD1 (5 bases). The CDR3 extends over 15 amino acids. Trimming stripped 0 bases from V and 2 bases from J, with 8 bases between. The germline V gene encodes CDR1 SGHNT and CDR2 YYREEE (reference sequence). The CDR3 region has the DNA TGTGCCAGCAGCTTGGACAGGCCTAACACCGGGGAGCTGTTTTTT. The encoded protein is CASSLDRPNTGELFF.

V gene TRBV6-6 combines with J gene TRBJ2-2; 12 bases match TRBD2. The CDR3 extends over 17 amino acids. V shed 5 bases, J shed 2 bases, and the junction held 6 bases outside the gene matches. CDR1 is MNHNY and CDR2 is SVGAGI in the germline V gene (reference sequence). This CDR3 is CASSRLAGVTNTGELFF. The CDR3 region has the DNA TGTGCCAGCAGTCGACTAGCGGGGGTGACAAACACCGGGGAGCTGTTTTTT.

The chain couples TRBV4-2 to TRBJ2-1, with TRBD1 matching over 10 bases. CDR1 and CDR2 (germline): LGHNA, YNFKEQ. V lost 3 bases, J lost 4 bases, and 0 bases stayed unmatched. The CDR3 is 14 residues long. The CDR3 loop reads CASSQDRGYNEQFF. In DNA form, the CDR3 reads TGTGCCAGCAGCCAGGACAGGGGGTACAATGAGCAGTTCTTC.

This clone has just one count. This chain connects TRBV7-9 to TRBJ2-1; D not resolved. The CDR3 runs to 13 residues. V shed 5 bases and J shed 8 bases, with 13 bases lying between them. Per germline, CDR1 SEHNR and CDR2 FQNEAQ (reference sequence). Here the CDR3 DNA reads TGTGCCAGCAGCCCTCGTCCGACTGATGAGCAGTTCTTC. It codes for CASSPRPTDEQFF. The whole variable domain, remainder taken from reference TRBV7-9 and TRBJ2-1, is DTGVSQNPRHKITKRGQNVTFRCDPISEHNRLYWYRQTLGQGPEFLTYFQNEAQLEKSRLLSDRFSAERPKGSFSTLEIQRTEQGDSAMYLCASSPRPTDEQFFGPGTRLTVL.

This sequence joins TRBV5-1 and TRBJ2-7; the match to TRBD1 covers 10 bases. Trimming at V came to 0 bases and at J to 6 bases, leaving 0 bases not matched to a gene. Germline CDR1 reads SGHRS; CDR2 reads YFSETQ. The CDR3 covers 13 residues. This CDR3 is CASSLGTGGEQYF. CDR3 DNA: TGCGCCAGCAGCTTGGGGACAGGGGGCGAGCAGTACTTC.

Here the CDR3 reads CASSIRQTGELFF. In DNA, the CDR3 is TGTGCCAGTAGTATAAGACAAACCGGGGAGCTGTTTTTT. The gene calls are TRBV19 and TRBJ2-2, with unresolved D. Germline V gene sequence: CDR1 LNHDA, CDR2 SQIVND (reference sequence). This CDR3 spans 13 amino acids. The V and J ends lost 2 bases and 5 bases respectively, with 6 bases between them.

CDR3 loop: CSVEDQRGLSANYGYTF. The CDR3 DNA follows: TGCAGCGTTGAAGATCAAAGGGGGCTATCAGCTAACTATGGCTACACCTTC. This sequence joins TRBV29-1 and TRBJ1-2; 7 nucleotides agree with TRBD1. Germline CDR1 SQVTM, CDR2 ANQGSEA. After removal of 0 bases from V and 0 bases from J, the junction contained 10 bases not matched to a gene. The CDR3 sequence is 17 residues long.

This clone appeared a single time. The chain has TRBV7-3 and TRBJ2-7; the match to TRBD2 covers 9 bases. V gave up 1 base and J gave up 0 bases; unmatched junction bases: 1. The germline V gene has CDR1 SGHTA and CDR2 FQGTGA. The CDR3 totals 15 residues. CDR3 loop: CASSLSGRASYEQYF. The CDR3 DNA follows: TGTGCCAGCAGCTTAAGCGGGAGGGCCTCCTACGAGCAGTACTTC.

This clone is a singleton in its sample. This chain connects TRBV29-1 to TRBJ2-5, with 9 bases that match TRBD1. The trim removed 6 bases at V and 4 bases at J, leaving 3 bases unmatched. Germline V CDR1 and CDR2: SQVTM, ANQGSEA. The CDR3 covers 12 residues. CDR3 residues: CSVLQGAETQYF. CDR3 DNA: TGCAGCGTGTTACAGGGGGCAGAGACCCAGTACTTC.

This clone has only one observation. The rearrangement uses TRBV30 and TRBJ1-5; D is possibly TRBD1 (5 bases). The CDR3 sequence is 17 residues long. The germline V and J ends were trimmed by 0 bases and 0 bases, with 15 bases remaining between them. The germline gives CDR1 GTSNPN, CDR2 SVGIG (reference sequence). Written as DNA, the CDR3 is TGTGCCTGGAGTGTAGGACATCCCCTTTATAGCAATCAGCCCCAGCATTTT. As protein: CAWSVGHPLYSNQPQHF.

The gene calls are TRBV28 and TRBJ2-1, with 8 bases fitting TRBD1. CDR1 and CDR2 (germline): MDHEN, SYDVKM. The CDR3 covers 14 residues. V shed 8 bases, J shed 4 bases, and the junction held 7 bases outside the gene matches. The CDR3 region has the DNA TGTGCCAGCGGACAGGGTGGTGGTTACAATGAGCAGTTCTTC. Its translation is CASGQGGGYNEQFF.

This clone has just a few counts. This chain joins TRBV4-1 and TRBJ2-7; the match to TRBD1 covers 11 bases. The CDR3 covers 16 residues. Trimming removed 0 bases from V and 4 bases from J; junction bases left unmatched: 5. Germline CDR1 and CDR2: MGHRA and YSYEKL. The CDR3 nucleotides read TGCGCCAGCAGCCAAGAAGGGGACAGGGGGAAGTACGAGCAGTACTTC. Translating gives CASSQEGDRGKYEQYF.

The chain recombines TRBV2 with TRBJ1-4; 7 bases match TRBD1. Looked up from germline, CDR1 is SNHLY and CDR2 is FYNNEI. V trimming: 6 bases; J trimming: 6 bases; junction bases outside the gene matches: 7. The CDR3 loop spans 14 amino acids. DNA of the CDR3: TGTGCCAGCAGGGTGGACAGGACGGATGAAAAACTGTTTTTT. Translated: CASRVDRTDEKLFF. The whole variable domain, remainder taken from reference TRBV2 and TRBJ1-4, is EPEVTQTPSHQVTQMGQEVILRCVPISNHLYFYWYRQILGQKVEFLVSFYNNEISEKSEIFDDQFSVERPDGSNFTLKIRSTKLEDSAMYFCASRVDRTDEKLFFGSGTQLSVL.

This clone has just a few counts. The V call is TRBV10-3, the J call TRBJ2-7; 9 bases match TRBD1. This CDR3 has 15 residues. The V gene's germline CDR1 is ENHRY and CDR2 SYGVKD. The ends lost 5 bases at V and 2 bases at J; junction bases unmatched: 7. This CDR3 is CAISSLRTGAYEQYF. Written as DNA, the CDR3 is TGTGCCATCAGTTCCCTCCGGACAGGGGCCTACGAGCAGTACTTC.

The genes are TRBV2 and TRBJ1-5; 11 bases are shared with TRBD1. The CDR3 totals 14 residues. The V segment lost 3 bases and the J segment 9 bases; nucleotides outside the gene matches: 4. Per germline, CDR1 SNHLY and CDR2 FYNNEI. The CDR3 sequence: CASSEVGQGVPQHF. Written as DNA, the CDR3 is TGTGCCAGCAGTGAGGTGGGACAGGGGGTGCCCCAGCATTTT. Full variable domain (missing parts from reference TRBV2 and TRBJ1-5): EPEVTQTPSHQVTQMGQEVILRCVPISNHLYFYWYRQILGQKVEFLVSFYNNEISEKSEIFDDQFSVERPDGSNFTLKIRSTKLEDSAMYFCASSEVGQGVPQHFGDGTRLSIL.

In this sample, this clone turned up a few times. The V and J genes are TRBV4-2 and TRBJ2-2; D may be TRBD2 (5 bases). Per the germline V gene, CDR1 is LGHNA and CDR2 is YNFKEQ. The CDR3 sequence is 18 residues long. With 0 bases removed from V and 2 bases from J, the gap between germline ends came to 16 bases. The CDR3 here is CASSQEGRVGQNTGELFF. In DNA form, the CDR3 reads TGTGCCAGCAGCCAAGAAGGGAGAGTTGGGCAAAACACCGGGGAGCTGTTTTTT.

This chain connects TRBV6-5 to TRBJ1-1, with 7 bases aligning to TRBD1. V lost 7 bases to trimming and J lost 5 bases; unmatched junction nucleotides: 7. The V gene's germline CDR1 is MNHEY and CDR2 SVGAGI. The CDR3 spans 13 residues. CDR3 bases: TGTGCCAGCAAGGGGGCAGGGGGAACTGAAGCTTTCTTT. The encoded protein is CASKGAGGTEAFF.

V is TRBV28 and J is TRBJ1-1; D is unclear. Trimming took off 6 bases at V and 11 bases at J, with 16 bases between the two ends. This CDR3 contains 12 residues. CDR1 and CDR2 (germline): MDHEN, SYDVKM. CDR3 DNA: TGTGCCAGCAGCCTCGTGCGGGCGCGGGCTTTCTTT. This gives the protein CASSLVRARAFF.

The rearrangement uses TRBV27 and TRBJ2-5; the D gene is possibly TRBD1 (7 bases). Trimming removed 4 bases at V and 3 bases at J, with 12 bases between. The germline V gene encodes CDR1 MNHEY and CDR2 SMNVEV (reference sequence). The CDR3 spans 14 residues. The CDR3 sequence: CASSSRGTEETQYF. CDR3 DNA sequence: TGTGCCAGCAGTTCCCGGGGGACAGAAGAGACCCAGTACTTC.

The chain employs TRBV2 and TRBJ2-2; 8 bases map to TRBD1. The germline V gene has CDR1 SNHLY and CDR2 FYNNEI. The V segment lost 4 bases and the J segment 7 bases; nucleotides outside the gene matches: 8. This CDR3 has 15 amino acids. CDR3 sequence (DNA): TGTGCCAGCAGTGGTCGGACAGGGACGAACGGGGAGCTGTTTTTT. Its protein product is CASSGRTGTNGELFF.

The rearrangement uses TRBV5-1 and TRBJ2-7; 11 nucleotides line up with TRBD1. The CDR3 is made up of 16 amino acids. The trim removed 4 bases at V and 6 bases at J, leaving 12 bases unmatched. Germline CDR1 is SGHRS and CDR2 is YFSETQ. The CDR3 loop reads CASSGILGQGASEQYF. CDR3 sequence (DNA): TGCGCCAGCAGCGGGATCTTAGGACAGGGGGCGTCCGAGCAGTACTTC.

The CDR3 DNA is TGTGCCAGCAGCCCTGACAGGGCCCTCACAGATACGCAGTATTTT. Its translation: CASSPDRALTDTQYF. The rearrangement uses TRBV5-4 and TRBJ2-3, with 7 positions matching TRBD1. This CDR3 has 15 amino acids. CDR1 is SGHNT, CDR2 YYREEE, per germline (reference sequence). Trimming removed 4 bases from V and 2 bases from J; junction bases left unmatched: 7.